The 4 T cell receptor beta chains listed next were all sequenced from one sample in a study of cytomegalovirus exposure and HLA in healthy donors. Method: immunoSEQ multiplex PCR; TCRdb's copy keeps in-frame clones and lacks some. The data hold tens of thousands of clones, with roughly 93% observed a single time. Sequenced sample: PBMCs. These receptors all stem from a man between 18 and 29 years old in good health and CMV-seronegative.

The V gene is TRBV7-3, the J gene TRBJ2-1; the match to TRBD2 covers 8 bases. From germline, CDR1 is SGHTA and CDR2 FQGTGA. CDR3 length: 15 amino acids. V shed 2 bases, J shed 9 bases, and the junction held 9 bases outside the gene matches. CDR3 sequence: CASSLSPGGPVEQFF. The DNA of the CDR3 is TGTGCCAGCAGCTTATCCCCGGGAGGGCCGGTTGAGCAGTTCTTC.

The rearrangement joins TRBV10-3 to TRBJ1-2; D might be TRBD1 (6 bases). Germline V gives CDR1 ENHRY, CDR2 SYGVKD. The CDR3 spans 13 residues. V was shortened by 1 base and J by 7 bases, with 10 bases between the two germline ends. The CDR3, as DNA: TGTGCCATCAGTGAGTGGGGGCTGGGTGGCTACACCTTC. Its protein is CAISEWGLGGYTF.

The rearrangement joins TRBV30 to TRBJ1-3, with D possibly being TRBD1 (6 bases). The CDR3 runs to 15 residues. With 1 base removed from V and 0 bases from J, the gap between germline ends came to 10 bases. Germline CDR1 reads GTSNPN; CDR2 reads SVGIG (reference sequence). The CDR3 bases are TGTGCCTGGAGTGAAACAGGGCTCTCTGGAAACACCATATATTTT. Its translation: CAWSETGLSGNTIYF.

The chain employs TRBV4-2 and TRBJ2-5, with 10 positions matching TRBD2. The germline V gene encodes CDR1 LGHNA and CDR2 YNFKEQ. The trim removed 0 bases at V and 4 bases at J, leaving 8 bases unmatched. The CDR3 spans 17 residues. The CDR3 nucleotides are TGTGCCAGCAGCCAAGATAAGGCTAGCGGGGGCGGAGAGACCCAGTACTTC. Protein sequence: CASSQDKASGGGETQYF.